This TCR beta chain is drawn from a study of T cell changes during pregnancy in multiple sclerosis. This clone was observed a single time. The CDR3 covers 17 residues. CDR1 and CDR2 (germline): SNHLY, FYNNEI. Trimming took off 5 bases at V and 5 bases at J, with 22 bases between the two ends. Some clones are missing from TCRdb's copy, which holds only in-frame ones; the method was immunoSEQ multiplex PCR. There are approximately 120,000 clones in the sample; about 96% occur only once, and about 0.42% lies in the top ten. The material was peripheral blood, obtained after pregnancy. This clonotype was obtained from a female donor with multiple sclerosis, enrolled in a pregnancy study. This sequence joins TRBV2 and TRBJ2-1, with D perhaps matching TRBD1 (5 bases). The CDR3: CASSPGHPVSLNNEQFF. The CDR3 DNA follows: TGTGCCAGCAGTCCCGGACACCCAGTCTCTTTAAACAATGAGCAGTTCTTC. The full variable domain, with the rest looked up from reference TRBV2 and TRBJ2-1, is EPEVTQTPSHQVTQMGQEVILRCVPISNHLYFYWYRQILGQKVEFLVSFYNNEISEKSEIFDDQFSVERPDGSNFTLKIRSTKLEDSAMYFCASSPGHPVSLNNEQFFGPGTRLTVL.